Below are 10 T cell receptor beta chains sequenced from a single sample in a study of blood T cell repertoires in COVID-19. Measured with immunoSEQ multiplex PCR; TCRdb has only the in-frame clones, and not every one. The table has some 110,000 clones, about nine tenths seen once. Sequenced: peripheral blood. The receptors were gathered from a middle-aged man with acute or convalescent COVID-19.

The CDR3 bases are TGTGCCAGCAGTGAAAACCCTAGCACCCCCTACAATGAGCAGTTCTTC. Its protein product is CASSENPSTPYNEQFF. The V gene is TRBV2, the J gene TRBJ2-1, with D perhaps matching TRBD2 (5 bases). From germline, CDR1 is SNHLY and CDR2 FYNNEI. The CDR3 is 16 residues long. Trimming stripped 2 bases from V and 2 bases from J, with 13 bases between.

The chain joins TRBV6-5 to TRBJ1-1; D gene unclear. V lost 0 bases, J lost 5 bases, and 16 bases lay in between. Germline CDR1 MNHEY, CDR2 SVGAGI. CDR3 length: 16 amino acids. The CDR3 region is CASSYSRAVGRTEAFF. In nucleotides, the CDR3 is TGTGCCAGCAGTTACTCGAGGGCAGTGGGTCGGACTGAAGCTTTCTTT.

This chain uses TRBV7-9 with TRBJ2-7, with TRBD2 as a possible D gene (6 bases). Germline-derived CDR1 and CDR2 are SEHNR and FQNEAQ (reference sequence). The V end lost 5 bases, the J end lost 4 bases, and 24 bases lay between the germline ends. This CDR3 contains 17 residues. The CDR3 DNA follows: TGTGCCAGCAGCCGGACTTGGGGCGGGATTGGCCTATACGAGCAGTACTTC. It encodes CASSRTWGGIGLYEQYF.

The chain's CDR3 is CASSLGPYNSPLHF. CDR3 coding DNA: TGTGCCAGCAGTCTGGGCCCCTATAATTCACCCCTCCACTTT. The chain has TRBV6-5 and TRBJ1-6; D is unclear. The CDR3 totals 14 residues. The germline gives CDR1 MNHEY, CDR2 SVGAGI. Trimming removed 5 bases from V and 2 bases from J, with 7 bases in between.

The V and J genes are TRBV3-1 (or the pseudogene TRBV3-2) and TRBJ1-1; perhaps TRBD1 as D (5 bases). Trimming pared 4 bases from V and 2 bases from J, leaving 8 bases between. Germline CDR1 reads LGHDT; CDR2 reads YNNKEL (reference sequence). This CDR3 is 13 amino acids long. The CDR3 DNA is TGTGCCAGCAGCCCGGGGGAAAACACTGAAGCTTTCTTT. It translates to CASSPGENTEAFF.

J is TRBJ1-4 and V is TRBV5-5; 7 bases fit TRBD1. V lost 4 bases to trimming and J lost 8 bases; unmatched junction nucleotides: 11. Germline-derived CDR1 and CDR2 are SGHKS and YYEKEE (reference sequence). The CDR3 extends over 15 amino acids. The DNA of the CDR3 is TGTGCCAGCAGCGTTTACAGGGGTCTAGGGGAAAAACTGTTTTTT. Protein: CASSVYRGLGEKLFF.

This clone appeared once. V gene TRBV30 combines with J gene TRBJ1-1, with 7 bases that match TRBD1. This CDR3 is built from 17 residues. CDR1 and CDR2 from the germline V gene are GTSNPN and SVGIG (reference sequence). V lost 3 bases and J lost 0; bases outside the gene matches: 13. CDR3 bases: TGTGCCTGGAGACCTCCTAACAGGGGAATTATGAACACTGAAGCTTTCTTT. Translation gives CAWRPPNRGIMNTEAFF.

Only a few counts were recorded for this clone. CDR3 DNA sequence: TGTGCCTGGAGCCAGATCTATGGCTACACCTTC. Translation gives CAWSQIYGYTF. The rearrangement joins TRBV30 to TRBJ1-2; D is uncertain. The length of the CDR3 is 11 residues. V lost 3 bases, J lost 4 bases, and 6 bases lay in between. Germline V gives CDR1 GTSNPN, CDR2 SVGIG (reference sequence).

V usage is TRBV7-8 and J usage is TRBJ1-1; tentative D call: TRBD1 (5 bases). The germline V gene has CDR1 SGHVS and CDR2 FQNEAQ. The V end was cut by 2 bases, the J end by 7 bases, with 8 bases between. CDR3 size: 12 residues. The CDR3 sequence is CASSLHRREAFF. The CDR3, as DNA: TGTGCCAGCAGCTTACACAGGCGTGAAGCTTTCTTT.

V usage is TRBV6-1 and J usage is TRBJ2-1; 9 nucleotides line up with TRBD1. This CDR3 is built from 13 residues. Germline V CDR1 and CDR2: MNHNS, SASEGT. Trimming cost V 6 bases and J 6 bases; bases outside gene matches: 3. The CDR3 nucleotides are TGTGCCAGCAGCTCGGGACAGGGCAATGAGCAGTTCTTC. This translates into CASSSGQGNEQFF.